What follows are 13 T cell receptor beta chains derived from one specimen sequenced in a study of vaccination and CD4 T cells after COVID-19. Sequencing of DNA taken from cultured CD4+ T cells relied on the Oncomine TCR Beta short-read assay. TCRdb passed the PCR reads through MiXCR, listing each CDR3 protein once. The sample lists 14,000 to 15,000 distinct CDR3 sequences, 73% occurring once. No antigen is known for these receptors. As to treatment: approximately 11-day PBMC culture with coronavirus spike peptide pools or control peptides (ViraFEST assay). The sequencing input was CD4+ T cells from blood, cultured in vitro. These receptors were taken from a human donor who had recovered from COVID-19.

The chain recombines TRBV24-1 with TRBJ2-3; TRBD2 matches 12 bases. Germline V gene data show CDR1 as KGHDR and CDR2 as SFDVKD. The CDR3 sequence is 16 residues long. The V and J ends lost 4 bases and 4 bases, in that order; junction bases with no gene match: 5. In nucleotides, the CDR3 is TGTGCCACCAGTGAAAAGACTAGCGGGAGCCCAGATACGCAGTATTTT. It translates to CATSEKTSGSPDTQYF.

The chain uses TRBV2 and TRBJ1-1; D not resolved. The CDR3 runs to 14 residues. The ends were cut back, 6 bases at V and 1 base at J, with 12 bases in the middle. The germline CDR1 and CDR2 sequences are SNHLY and FYNNEI. CDR3 in amino acids: CASRMDGKNTEAFF. The CDR3 DNA reads TGTGCCAGCAGAATGGACGGCAAGAACACTGAAGCTTTCTTT.

This sequence joins TRBV11-2 and TRBJ1-2; possible D gene TRBD1, 5 bases. CDR1 and CDR2 from the germline V gene are SGHAT and FQNNGV. With 0 bases removed from V and 6 bases from J, the gap between germline ends came to 17 bases. The length of the CDR3 is 16 residues. This chain's CDR3 is CASSLDLGIGRDGYTF. The CDR3 DNA reads TGTGCCAGCAGCTTAGATCTAGGCATTGGCAGGGATGGCTACACCTTC.

The rearrangement joins TRBV7-9 to TRBJ2-7, with 8 positions matching TRBD1. The CDR3 length is 18 residues. The junction had 20 bases not matched to a gene; V was cut back by 5 bases and J by 5 bases. The V gene's germline CDR1 is SEHNR and CDR2 FQNEAQ (reference sequence). The CDR3 protein is CASSPPGGRREMRNEQYF. The DNA of the CDR3 is TGTGCCAGCAGCCCCCCAGGGGGCCGGCGGGAAATGAGGAACGAGCAGTACTTC.

J is TRBJ1-6 and V is TRBV20-1; D unclear. Germline CDR1 is DFQATT and CDR2 is SNEGSKA (reference sequence). V was cut by 2 bases and J by 6 bases, with 5 bases left in between. The CDR3 sequence is 12 residues long. CDR3 nucleotide sequence: TGCAGTGCTAGACGGTCTAATTCACCCCTCCACTTT. It translates to CSARRSNSPLHF.

This sequence joins TRBV6-5 and TRBJ1-5; no clear D. The CDR3 has 15 residues. Trimming took 3 bases from V and 3 from J, leaving 12 bases between them. The germline V gene encodes CDR1 MNHEY and CDR2 SVGAGI. The DNA for the CDR3 is TGTGCCAGCAGTTATGAGACAAGAGACAATCAGCCCCAGCATTTT. Amino acids: CASSYETRDNQPQHF.

The DNA of the CDR3 is TGTGCCAGCAGTTACTCGTGGGGGGGCACCGGGGAGCTGTTTTTT. This translates into CASSYSWGGTGELFF. The chain is built from TRBV6-2 or TRBV6-3 and TRBJ2-2, with 7 nucleotides matching TRBD2. Per the germline V gene, CDR1 is MNHEY and CDR2 is SVGEGT. The V gene end was trimmed by 0 bases and the J gene end by 4 bases; junction bases not matched to a gene: 2. This CDR3 has 15 amino acids.

The chain joins TRBV7-2 to TRBJ2-1; 9 nucleotides agree with TRBD2. Per the germline V gene, CDR1 is SGHTA and CDR2 is FQGNSA. The V and J ends lost 5 bases and 10 bases, in that order; junction bases with no gene match: 12. The CDR3 sequence is 15 residues long. The CDR3 protein is CASSLTWLAGKEQFF. In DNA, the CDR3 is TGTGCCAGCAGCCTCACCTGGCTAGCGGGAAAAGAGCAGTTCTTC.

This clonotype was observed once. This chain connects TRBV24-1 to TRBJ2-3, with unresolved D. The CDR3 loop spans 16 amino acids. Trimming took off 4 bases at V and 0 bases at J, with 13 bases between the two ends. Germline assignment: CDR1 KGHDR and CDR2 SFDVKD. DNA for the CDR3: TGTGCCACCAGTGAAACGGCCCATTCTAGCACAGATACGCAGTATTTT. This sequence encodes CATSETAHSSTDTQYF.

The V call is TRBV28, the J call TRBJ2-3; D might be TRBD1 (5 bases). The ends were cut back, 8 bases at V and 1 base at J, with 13 bases in the middle. This CDR3 comprises 14 residues. CDR1 is MDHEN, CDR2 SYDVKM, per germline. The CDR3 loop reads CASRRVGGTDTQYF. The DNA of the CDR3 is TGTGCCAGCCGAAGGGTAGGGGGCACAGATACGCAGTATTTT.

The chain has TRBV7-2 and TRBJ2-5; 8 bases are shared with TRBD1. Trimming at V came to 0 bases and at J to 3 bases, leaving 0 bases not matched to a gene. CDR1 SGHTA and CDR2 FQGNSA come from the germline V gene. This CDR3 has 14 amino acids. The CDR3 region has the DNA TGTGCCAGCAGCTTAGCGACAGGGGAAGAGACCCAGTACTTC. This encodes CASSLATGEETQYF.

V gene TRBV18 combines with J gene TRBJ1-1; TRBD1 might be the D (6 bases). Germline CDR1 is KGHSH and CDR2 is LQKENI. The CDR3 has 15 amino acids. V was pared by 2 bases and J by 5 bases, with 15 bases between. CDR3 nucleotides: TGTGCCAGCTCACCAGCACAGGGCGGTGGGACTGAAGCTTTCTTT. Translating gives CASSPAQGGGTEAFF.

CDR3 loop: CASSRDRANQPQHF. For the CDR3, the DNA is TGTGCCAGCAGCCGGGACAGGGCCAATCAGCCCCAGCATTTT. V usage is TRBV6-1 and J usage is TRBJ1-5, with 9 bases identical to TRBD1. This CDR3 spans 14 amino acids. The trim removed 6 bases at V and 3 bases at J, leaving 3 bases unmatched. Germline V lookup: CDR1 MNHNS, CDR2 SASEGT.